This is a list of T cell receptor beta chains from one sample in a study of shared clonotypes between healthy human individuals. The method was immunoSEQ multiplex PCR; TCRdb's version includes in-frame clones alone and lacks a portion of them. The profile shows millions of clones, about 92% of them singletons. Sample: naive CD4+ T cells sorted from blood. Receptor source: a young man in good health. Each CDR3 is given without its conserved first and last residue.

j_call v_call cdr3_length cdr3_aa
TRBJ2-7 TRBV29-1 12 SVKPGTYLGEQY
TRBJ1-1 TRBV6-6 12 ASSYLRVNTEAF
- TRBV4-1 13 ASSQVDRAGREQY
TRBJ2-5 TRBV4-3 8 APAVETQY
TRBJ1-6 TRBV15 18 ATSRDLAGRSSSYNSPLH
TRBJ2-5 TRBV28 13 ASSLLAGAQETQY
TRBJ2-1 TRBV18 14 ASSPDRAGVGNEQF
TRBJ2-7 TRBV10-3 13 AISESSGKRYEQY
TRBJ1-1 TRBV6-5 9 ASSSITEAF
TRBJ1-2 TRBV21-1 12 ASRAGGGGYGYT
TRBJ2-3 TRBV4-2 12 ASSPGTHTDTQY
TRBJ2-1 TRBV19 16 ASSKGGGPPVSYNEQF
TRBJ2-7 TRBV10-3 12 AISDQQGSYEQY
TRBJ2-2 TRBV30 14 AWSSERGGNTGELF
TRBJ1-2 TRBV19 14 ASSSPFRDGLYGYT
TRBJ1-3 TRBV18 14 ASSPRQGGSGNTIY
TRBJ2-5 TRBV7-8 12 ASSLPPGPSAQY